The entry below describes one T cell receptor (beta chain). This CDR3 spans 11 amino acids. The germline V gene encodes CDR1 DFQATT and CDR2 SNEGSKA (reference sequence). With 2 bases removed from V and 9 bases from J, the gap between germline ends came to 9 bases. The data derive from a study of T cells after yellow fever vaccination. For the study at large: The fractions with low cell numbers were processed using SMART-Seq v4 Ultra Low Input.

From the 5' RACE reads, TCRdb called clonotypes with MiXCR, one entry per CDR3 protein. The data show fewer than 650,000 distinct CDR3 sequences, with just over 20% seen just once and approximately 15% held by the top ten. This TCR was recovered from a man aged 18 to 30 who received the YFV17D yellow fever vaccine. The source was PBMCs, collected less than 25 days after the first yellow fever vaccination. The chain recombines TRBV20-1 with TRBJ2-3; D remains ambiguous. CDR3 residues: CSARTGATQYF. The CDR3 DNA sequence: TGCAGTGCTAGAACTGGAGCCACGCAGTATTTT.